The 6 T cell receptor beta chains in this list originate from one sample, sequenced in a study of blood T cell repertoires in COVID-19. Only in-frame clones appear in the TCRdb table, and some are missing; sequencing was by immunoSEQ multiplex PCR. The repertoire holds under 60,000 clones, with 65% to 80% as singletons. Material: peripheral blood. The receptors shown here come from a human donor with active or convalescent COVID-19. The donor label of this sample is uncertain.

The J gene is TRBJ2-2, the V gene TRBV12-2; the listed D gene, TRBD2, was not tested against the DNA. TRBV12-2 is shown as a pseudogene. The CDR3 loop spans 16 amino acids. The CDR3 protein is CASRLGAGDGTGELFF. The CDR3 DNA follows: TGTGCAAGTCGCTTAGGGGCGGGAGACGGCACCGGGGAGCTGTTTTTT.

V is TRBV11-2 and J is TRBJ2-1; possibly TRBD1 for D (6 bases). Trimming took 4 bases from V and 4 from J, leaving 8 bases between them. This CDR3 has 13 amino acids. Germline V gene sequence: CDR1 SGHAT, CDR2 FQNNGV. The CDR3 protein is CASSSGTYNEQFF. DNA for the CDR3: TGTGCCAGCAGCTCCGGGACATACAATGAGCAGTTCTTC.

The chain has TRBV27 and TRBJ2-7; D is unclear. The ends were cut back, 3 bases at V and 6 bases at J, with 12 bases in the middle. Germline CDR1 reads MNHEY; CDR2 reads SMNVEV (reference sequence). This CDR3 has 13 residues. CDR3 residues: CASSLNLASEQYF. The CDR3 bases are TGTGCCAGCAGTTTGAATCTCGCGTCCGAGCAGTACTTC.

The chain uses TRBV7-8 and TRBJ2-5; no clear D gene. The germline CDR1 and CDR2 sequences are SGHVS and FQNEAQ. V dropped 7 bases and J dropped 4 bases, with 10 bases sitting between them. The length of the CDR3 is 12 residues. The CDR3 DNA reads as TGTGCCAGCAAAACAGAAGGAGAGACCCAGTACTTC. Residues: CASKTEGETQYF.

The CDR3 protein is CASSLYSGANVLTF. The CDR3 DNA follows: TGCGCCAGCAGCTTGTACTCTGGGGCCAACGTCCTGACTTTC. This chain uses TRBV5-1 with TRBJ2-6; D unresolved. V was pared by 1 base and J by 0 bases, with 2 bases between. Germline-derived CDR1 and CDR2 are SGHRS and YFSETQ. The CDR3 sequence is 14 residues long.

The genes are TRBV15 and TRBJ2-3, with 15 bases lining up with TRBD2. The V and J ends lost 0 bases and 4 bases, in that order; junction bases with no gene match: 2. Germline values: CDR1 LNHNV, CDR2 YYDKDF (reference sequence). The CDR3 extends over 17 amino acids. DNA for the CDR3: TGTGCCACCAGCAGAGACGGGACTAGCGGGAGGCCAGATACGCAGTATTTT. Protein product: CATSRDGTSGRPDTQYF.